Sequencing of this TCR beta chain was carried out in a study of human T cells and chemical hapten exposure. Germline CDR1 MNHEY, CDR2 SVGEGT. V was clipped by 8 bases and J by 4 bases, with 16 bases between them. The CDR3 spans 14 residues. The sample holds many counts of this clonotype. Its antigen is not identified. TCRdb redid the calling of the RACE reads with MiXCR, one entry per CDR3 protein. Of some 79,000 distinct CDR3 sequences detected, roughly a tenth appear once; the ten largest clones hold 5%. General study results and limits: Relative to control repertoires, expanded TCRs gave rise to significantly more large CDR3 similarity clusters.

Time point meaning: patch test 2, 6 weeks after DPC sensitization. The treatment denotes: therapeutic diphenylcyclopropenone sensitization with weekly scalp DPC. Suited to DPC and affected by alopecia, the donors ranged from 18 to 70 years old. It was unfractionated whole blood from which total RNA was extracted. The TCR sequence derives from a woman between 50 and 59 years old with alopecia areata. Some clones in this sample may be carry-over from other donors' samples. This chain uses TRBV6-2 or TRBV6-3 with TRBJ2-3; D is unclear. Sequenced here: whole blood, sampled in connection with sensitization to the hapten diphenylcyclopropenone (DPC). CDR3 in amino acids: CASGVEMMADTQYF. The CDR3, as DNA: TGTGCCAGCGGAGTAGAAATGATGGCAGATACGCAGTATTTT.